This T cell receptor (beta chain) appears in the sequencing data of a study of T cell responses to AZD1222 COVID-19 vaccine (TCRdb year 2021). About the study as a whole: AZD1222 recipients given second doses at about 4 weeks or at about 12 weeks were pooled, since spike-specific TCR depth and breadth were not found to differ between the two schedules. A total of about 240 trial participants underwent TCR sequencing, of whom some 210 received two doses of AZD1222 and roughly 25 received two doses of the MenACWY control vaccine. Trial participants were enrolled by age into subgroups of 18-55, 56-69 and 70-plus years, and around 150, 29 and 61 TCR-sequenced participants, respectively, were included in these subgroups. Overall study results and their limits: The vaccine-associated CD4 TCRs covered the entire spike protein, and the dominant responses fell in regions 160-218 and 743-854. No day 14 peak-response samples were available, so repertoires were characterized only after the peak T cell response. Spike-specific TCR breadth and depth rose significantly after two AZD1222 doses compared with day 0 and with MenACWY recipients. In the small 56-69-year group, the increase in depth fell short of significance, most likely because of low power. Participants were mostly white British, with more females than males. The authors suggested clonal diversity may have been underestimated. Conclusions about previously exposed vaccinees are limited because only five to seven AZD1222 recipients were SARS-CoV-2 seropositive at baseline. Reportedly, almost half of the unique spike-specific TCRs recognized epitopes lying outside the regions that are mutated in the B.1.351 and B.1.1.7 variants.

Comments on this clone: The antigen it binds to is not known. Base qualities are not provided; no much larger clone lies one nucleotide away.

Reading the label with the study, this specimen's time point is: baseline before first vaccination. The vaccinee samples were drawn from two UK trials, COV001 and COV002, one of which was a single-blind randomized controlled phase 2/3 trial testing AZD1222 (ChAdOx1 nCoV-19) in healthy adults. For TCRbeta chain sequencing, PBMC samples were collected from trial participants at day 0 and at day 28 after the second dose. The CDR3 regions of human TCRbeta chains were analyzed by immunosequencing. In the original analysis: TCRs in the repertoires were compared against a reference library of SARS-CoV-2-specific TCRs that had been generated with the MIRA antigen-specificity platform. Breadth was defined as the fraction of unique TCRs that were SARS-CoV-2-associated, and depth was defined as the fraction of total T cells that were SARS-CoV-2-associated. Each spike-specific TCR was assigned to its reactive spike region and to a CD4 or CD8 class using the MIRA data. Log10-transformed breadth and depth values were compared by one-way ANOVA with Sidak's multiple comparisons tests. Entries here come from immuneACCESS through TCRdb and include only in-frame sequences with V and J called. Some clones fail to appear in such tables; in the studies checked, an unresolved V gene covers under half of the shortfall, and the cause of the remainder is unknown. Clone size and V and J calls were adopted from that table, with D and trimming inferred from the DNA. In all, the sample holds 60,000 to 80,000 clones, and 70% to 90% of those were seen once. Of the sample, 4% to 5% falls within the top ten clones.

This sample comprised peripheral blood, obtained on day 0 of AZD1222 vaccination. The TCR originated in an adult in good health.

The sequenced DNA: TGTGCCATCAGTGAGCAATCCGTACGGGGGGGCGAGCAGTTCTTC. This codes for CAISEQSVRGGEQFF. The rearrangement joined TRBV10-3 to TRBJ2-1; TRBD2 agrees with 8 junctional bases. As encoded in the germline V gene, CDR1 is ENHRY while CDR2 is SYGVKD. The germline V end is reduced by 2 bases and the J end by 10 bases; junction bases left unmatched: 10. The CDR3 has 15 amino acids, counting the end cysteine and phenylalanine. Only CDR3 DNA is held: 45 bases, read in frame from base 1.